Listed below are T cell receptor beta chains from one sample, sequenced in a study of CD8+ T cells in alopecia areata. Assay: immunoSEQ multiplex PCR; the TCRdb copy retains only in-frame clones and omits some. The sample contains 140,000 to 150,000 clones, 50% to 65% of which appear only once. The sequencing used CD8+ T cells sorted from blood, collected at week 4, from a patient treated with tofacitinib. These receptors were collected from a human donor with alopecia areata. Both conserved end residues are part of each CDR3. Fields, in order: V gene, D gene, clone size, J gene, CDR3 DNA, CDR3 protein. The D gene is left open where the match is weak. Size tells how often a clone was seen (once, few, many) or the class of an expanded clone, and some rows leave it out.

v_call: TRBV7-8; d_call: TRBD1; clone_size: NA; j_call: TRBJ2-2; cdr3_nt: TGTGCCAGCAGCTTAGCGTCGGCAGGGGGCGACGCCGGGGAGCTGTTTTTT; cdr3_aa: CASSLASAGGDAGELFF
v_call: TRBV29-1; d_call: NA; clone_size: few; j_call: TRBJ2-7; cdr3_nt: TGCAGCGGACGGCTGGGGAACGAGCAGTACTTC; cdr3_aa: CSGRLGNEQYF
v_call: TRBV6-5; d_call: NA; clone_size: NA; j_call: TRBJ2-7; cdr3_nt: TGTGCCAGCAGTGGAGGACGTCGCGAGCAGTACTTC; cdr3_aa: CASSGGRREQYF
v_call: TRBV4-1; d_call: NA; clone_size: medium-sized; j_call: TRBJ2-5; cdr3_nt: TGCGCCAGCAGCCAAGTGGGGGAAGCCGAGACCCAGTACTTC; cdr3_aa: CASSQVGEAETQYF
v_call: TRBV29-1; d_call: NA; clone_size: NA; j_call: TRBJ1-2; cdr3_nt: TGCAGCGTTGAAGTTAGGGTGAAAGAGAGTGGCTACACCTTC; cdr3_aa: CSVEVRVKESGYTF
v_call: TRBV5-6; d_call: TRBD1; clone_size: NA; j_call: TRBJ1-2; cdr3_nt: TGTGCCAGCAGCTGGGACAGGGGGATTTATGGCTACACCTTC; cdr3_aa: CASSWDRGIYGYTF
v_call: TRBV29-1; d_call: NA; clone_size: NA; j_call: TRBJ2-7; cdr3_nt: TGCAGCGTTGGGACTATAAGCTCCTACGAGCAGTACTTC; cdr3_aa: CSVGTISSYEQYF
v_call: TRBV29-1; d_call: NA; clone_size: NA; j_call: TRBJ1-2; cdr3_nt: TGCAGCGTTAGGGCAGAGAACTATGGCTACACCTTC; cdr3_aa: CSVRAENYGYTF
v_call: TRBV10-3; d_call: NA; clone_size: NA; j_call: TRBJ2-7; cdr3_nt: TGTGCCATCAGTGACTCGACAGAGTCTTTGCGGCACGAGCAGTACTTC; cdr3_aa: CAISDSTESLRHEQYF
v_call: TRBV11-2; d_call: NA; clone_size: few; j_call: TRBJ1-2; cdr3_nt: TGTGCCAGCAGCTCCCGGAACTATGGCTACACCTTC; cdr3_aa: CASSSRNYGYTF
v_call: TRBV7-9; d_call: NA; clone_size: NA; j_call: TRBJ2-1; cdr3_nt: TGTGCCAGCAGCTTTCTTGAGGGGCACAATGAGCAGTTCTTC; cdr3_aa: CASSFLEGHNEQFF
v_call: TRBV2; d_call: NA; clone_size: NA; j_call: TRBJ2-1; cdr3_nt: TGTGCCAGGGACAGCGGGGCTGGCTCCTACAATGAGCAGTTCTTC; cdr3_aa: CARDSGAGSYNEQFF
v_call: TRBV30; d_call: NA; clone_size: few; j_call: TRBJ2-1; cdr3_nt: TGTGCCTGGACTGAGGGGCGGGATTACAATGAGCAGTTCTTC; cdr3_aa: CAWTEGRDYNEQFF
v_call: TRBV6-6; d_call: NA; clone_size: NA; j_call: TRBJ2-3; cdr3_nt: TGTGCCAGCAGACCCCTGGGGCACCTCGATACGCAGTATTTT; cdr3_aa: CASRPLGHLDTQYF
v_call: TRBV30; d_call: NA; clone_size: few; j_call: TRBJ1-1; cdr3_nt: TGTGCCTGGACCGGGGCAAACACTGAAGCTTTCTTT; cdr3_aa: CAWTGANTEAFF
v_call: TRBV2; d_call: TRBD2; clone_size: NA; j_call: TRBJ2-1; cdr3_nt: TGTGCCAGCAGTGAATGTAAGCGGGGGGCCTGCAATGAGCAGTTCTTC; cdr3_aa: CASSECKRGACNEQFF
v_call: TRBV13; d_call: TRBD1; clone_size: NA; j_call: TRBJ1-1; cdr3_nt: TGTGCCAGCAGCTGGGCCGGGACAGGGAACACTGAAGCTTTCTTT; cdr3_aa: CASSWAGTGNTEAFF
v_call: TRBV25-1; d_call: NA; clone_size: NA; j_call: TRBJ1-2; cdr3_nt: TGTGCCAGCCTCACAGGGAGCGGCTACACCTTC; cdr3_aa: CASLTGSGYTF
v_call: TRBV9; d_call: NA; clone_size: NA; j_call: TRBJ2-7; cdr3_nt: TGTGCCAGCAGCGTAGGGGACGCCTACGAGCAGTACTTC; cdr3_aa: CASSVGDAYEQYF
v_call: TRBV6-5; d_call: TRBD1; clone_size: NA; j_call: TRBJ2-5; cdr3_nt: TGTGCCAGCAGTTACTGCTCACAGGGGCTCCAAGAGACCCAGTACTTC; cdr3_aa: CASSYCSQGLQETQYF
v_call: TRBV5-6; d_call: NA; clone_size: NA; j_call: TRBJ2-1; cdr3_nt: TGTGCCAGCAGCTTCGGACAGACTACCTACAATGAGCAGTTCTTC; cdr3_aa: CASSFGQTTYNEQFF
v_call: TRBV29-1; d_call: NA; clone_size: once; j_call: TRBJ1-5; cdr3_nt: TGCAGCGTTGTAACGAACAGGGCAGGACAGCCCCAGCATTTT; cdr3_aa: CSVVTNRAGQPQHF
v_call: TRBV9; d_call: TRBD1; clone_size: NA; j_call: TRBJ1-1; cdr3_nt: TGTGCCAGCTCATTGACAGGGGGAATCTACACTGAAGCTTTCTTT; cdr3_aa: CASSLTGGIYTEAFF
v_call: TRBV29-1; d_call: TRBD2; clone_size: NA; j_call: TRBJ2-7; cdr3_nt: TGCAGCGTTGAAGGGCCGGGGGGAACCGCCACTAGCTCCTACGAGCAGTACTTC; cdr3_aa: CSVEGPGGTATSSYEQYF
v_call: TRBV10-2; d_call: TRBD2; clone_size: NA; j_call: TRBJ2-7; cdr3_nt: TGCGCCAGCAGTTGGGAGGGCGGAGGATTATACGAGCAGTACTTC; cdr3_aa: CASSWEGGGLYEQYF
v_call: TRBV9; d_call: NA; clone_size: once; j_call: TRBJ2-2; cdr3_nt: TGTGCCAGCAGCGTAGAGGGCAGGAGCGACACCGGGGAGCTGTTTTTT; cdr3_aa: CASSVEGRSDTGELFF
v_call: TRBV4-1; d_call: NA; clone_size: few; j_call: TRBJ2-1; cdr3_nt: TGCGCCAGCAGCGTCAGGGTAGCGCAAGGGAATGAGCAGTTCTTC; cdr3_aa: CASSVRVAQGNEQFF
v_call: TRBV27; d_call: TRBD1; clone_size: NA; j_call: TRBJ2-7; cdr3_nt: TGTGCCAGCAGGTTGGGATCGGGACAGGGGTTCTCCTACGAGCAGTACTTC; cdr3_aa: CASRLGSGQGFSYEQYF
v_call: TRBV7-9; d_call: TRBD1; clone_size: many; j_call: TRBJ2-3; cdr3_nt: TGTGCCAGCAGCTCCGGGACAGGGGACACAGATACGCAGTATTTT; cdr3_aa: CASSSGTGDTDTQYF
v_call: TRBV2; d_call: NA; clone_size: few; j_call: TRBJ2-2; cdr3_nt: TGTGCCAGCACCGAAAAACTCCCGGCCTACACCGGGGAGCTGTTTTTT; cdr3_aa: CASTEKLPAYTGELFF
v_call: TRBV19; d_call: TRBD1; clone_size: few; j_call: TRBJ2-5; cdr3_nt: TGTGCCAGTAGTACCCTGACAGGGGAAGAGACCCAGTACTTC; cdr3_aa: CASSTLTGEETQYF
v_call: TRBV13; d_call: NA; clone_size: NA; j_call: TRBJ2-7; cdr3_nt: TGTGCCAGCAGCTCCAGTATGAGACCCTACGAGCAGTACTTC; cdr3_aa: CASSSSMRPYEQYF
v_call: TRBV2; d_call: TRBD2; clone_size: NA; j_call: TRBJ2-2; cdr3_nt: TGTGCCAGCAGTGGTTCTAGCGGGGGGCCGAACACCGGGGAGCTGTTTTTT; cdr3_aa: CASSGSSGGPNTGELFF
v_call: TRBV19; d_call: NA; clone_size: NA; j_call: TRBJ1-2; cdr3_nt: TGTGCCAGTAGTACAACGGACTATGGCTACACCTTC; cdr3_aa: CASSTTDYGYTF
v_call: TRBV13; d_call: NA; clone_size: few; j_call: TRBJ1-2; cdr3_nt: TGTGCCAGCAGCAACGTCGGCTATGGCTACACCTTC; cdr3_aa: CASSNVGYGYTF
v_call: TRBV29-1; d_call: TRBD1; clone_size: NA; j_call: TRBJ1-2; cdr3_nt: TGCAGCGCCTACCCTTCACAGGGGGCATCCCCCTATGGCTACACCTTC; cdr3_aa: CSAYPSQGASPYGYTF
v_call: TRBV14; d_call: NA; clone_size: NA; j_call: TRBJ2-7; cdr3_nt: TGTGCCAGTTCCCCCCCCTTTGGGAAGGGGCGCTACGAGCAGTACTTC; cdr3_aa: CASSPPFGKGRYEQYF
v_call: TRBV29-1; d_call: TRBD2; clone_size: NA; j_call: TRBJ2-2; cdr3_nt: TGCAGCGTTGATGGGGGACTAGCGGGGGCCCCCGGGGAGCTGTTTTTT; cdr3_aa: CSVDGGLAGAPGELFF
v_call: TRBV27; d_call: NA; clone_size: once; j_call: TRBJ1-2; cdr3_nt: TGTGCCAGCAGCCCCATGGGGCAGGCTTTATTCTATGGCTACACCTTC; cdr3_aa: CASSPMGQALFYGYTF
v_call: TRBV4-1; d_call: TRBD1; clone_size: few; j_call: TRBJ2-1; cdr3_nt: TGCGCCAGCAGCCGCCCGGGACAGGGGAACAATGAGCAGTTCTTC; cdr3_aa: CASSRPGQGNNEQFF
v_call: TRBV5-1; d_call: NA; clone_size: NA; j_call: TRBJ1-1; cdr3_nt: TGCGCCAGCGCGAAAAAGGCAGACACTGAAGCTTTCTTT; cdr3_aa: CASAKKADTEAFF
v_call: TRBV5-6; d_call: TRBD2; clone_size: NA; j_call: TRBJ2-7; cdr3_nt: TGTGCCAGCAGCCCGGGGGGACGCTACGAGCAGTACTTC; cdr3_aa: CASSPGGRYEQYF
v_call: TRBV4-1; d_call: NA; clone_size: NA; j_call: TRBJ1-2; cdr3_nt: TGCGCCAGCAGCCAAGATTCCGCCGACTTGGCCCCGGCTGGCTACACCTTC; cdr3_aa: CASSQDSADLAPAGYTF
v_call: TRBV27; d_call: TRBD2; clone_size: NA; j_call: TRBJ2-1; cdr3_nt: TGTGCCACCAATACACTAGCGGGACGCTACAATGAGCAGTTCTTC; cdr3_aa: CATNTLAGRYNEQFF
v_call: TRBV25-1; d_call: NA; clone_size: NA; j_call: TRBJ2-7; cdr3_nt: TGTGCCAGCAGTCTAACCAGGGCCACCGGCGCTGCAGAGCAGTACTTC; cdr3_aa: CASSLTRATGAAEQYF
v_call: TRBV5-6; d_call: NA; clone_size: NA; j_call: TRBJ1-4; cdr3_nt: TGTGCCAGCAGCTTGAGTACAGGTCTGGAAAAACTGTTTTTT; cdr3_aa: CASSLSTGLEKLFF
v_call: TRBV5-1; d_call: NA; clone_size: few; j_call: TRBJ2-1; cdr3_nt: TGCGCCAGCAGCTTGGTAACCCTCGGAGATGAGCAGTTCTTC; cdr3_aa: CASSLVTLGDEQFF
v_call: TRBV10-3; d_call: NA; clone_size: few; j_call: TRBJ2-2; cdr3_nt: TGTGCCTCCCGGGACCCAAACACCGGGGAGCTGTTTTTT; cdr3_aa: CASRDPNTGELFF
v_call: TRBV6-6; d_call: NA; clone_size: few; j_call: TRBJ1-5; cdr3_nt: TGTGCCAGCAGTTACTCGTGGGAAGAGCAAAATCAGCCCCAGCATTTT; cdr3_aa: CASSYSWEEQNQPQHF
v_call: TRBV7-2; d_call: NA; clone_size: NA; j_call: TRBJ2-5; cdr3_nt: TGTGCCAGCAGCACGGACGGAGAAGAGACCCAGTACTTC; cdr3_aa: CASSTDGEETQYF